This T cell receptor beta chain was recorded in a study of patients and donors after allogeneic stem cell transplantation. This clonotype was seen a handful of times. TCRdb fed the RT-PCR reads into MiXCR, producing one record per CDR3 protein. Of roughly 140,000 distinct CDR3 sequences in the sample, approximately 40% were seen once. The receptor was isolated from a human donor who was either an allogeneic HSCT recipient or a stem cell or donor lymphocyte infusion donor (not recorded which). It is not recorded whose cells these are; they may come from a transplant donor. Specimen: blood, either unsorted or a sorted T cell fraction (not recorded which).

The CDR3 protein is CASRTDREDYNEQFF. DNA of the CDR3: TGTGCCAGCAGAACTGACAGAGAGGACTACAATGAGCAGTTCTTC. V and J are TRBV7-9 and TRBJ2-1; a weak D match, TRBD1 (5 bases). The CDR3 has 15 residues. Germline V gives CDR1 SEHNR, CDR2 FQNEAQ (reference sequence). The germline V and J ends were trimmed by 6 bases and 3 bases, with 15 bases remaining between them. The full variable domain, its missing parts supplied by reference TRBV7-9 and TRBJ2-1, is DTGVSQNPRHKITKRGQNVTFRCDPISEHNRLYWYRQTLGQGPEFLTYFQNEAQLEKSRLLSDRFSAERPKGSFSTLEIQRTEQGDSAMYLCASRTDREDYNEQFFGPGTRLTVL.